This T cell receptor (beta chain) appears in the sequencing data of a study of shared clonotypes between healthy human individuals (dated by TCRdb to the early 2020s). Turning to the overall study: The cohort included three men and a couple of women between 18 and 49 years of age. Between about 0.85 and 9.5 billion PBMCs per donor were obtained by leukapheresis. For each donor, CD4 naive and CD4 memory were each run on three plates, CD8 naive on two plates, and CD8 memory on one plate. Blood TCR repertoires of roughly five healthy adults were deeply sequenced to estimate repertoire size and the extent of clonotype sharing between individuals. Libraries were prepared and TCR repertoires were sequenced by different laboratories using diverse techniques, in order to increase sequencing depth and limit assay-specific biases. On the study overall, not on this receptor specifically: Pairwise subsampling indicated that sequencing depth was expected to affect the degree of clonotype sharing among donors. Naive subsets generally had larger estimated clonotype richness than memory subsets did. The genetic and exposure-history diversity represented was limited by the small number of donors. About 5% of naive CD4, 3.5% of naive CD8, 2% to 2.5% of memory CD4, and approximately 0.39% of memory CD8 clonotypes were shared across four donors. Compared with non-shared clonotypes, the clonotypes found in all four sorted-subset donors had higher generation probabilities. Sampling was limited to blood, and TCR repertoires in tissue likely differ from TCR repertoires in blood. Even with the large sequencing depth, rarefaction of the sorted-subset datasets indicated that sequencing was incomplete.

Using the deep immunoSEQ assay, TCR CDR3 regions were amplified from genomic DNA by multiplex PCR. Genomic DNA extracted from each cell subset was distributed evenly over all wells of several immunoSEQ 96-well plates, and each plate served as one replicate. For sorted subsets, 150 to 250 ng of genomic DNA, equivalent to around 30,000 T cell genomes, went into each replicate PCR. Purified libraries were measured with a Qubit 3.0 fluorometer, size-checked on a Bioanalyzer 2100, and measured again with the KAPA Library Quantification kit. Each immunoSEQ 96-well plate was sequenced on its own single-read 150-cycle Illumina NextSeq 550 flow cell. The authors processed their data as follows. Because the immunoSEQ output held only junctional sequences and lacked quality scores, the filtering could not match the filtering applied to full-length reads. To assign V/J genes and CDR3, sequences were annotated against IMGT germline references using PyIR, a Python wrapper for IgBLAST v1.9. Reads were filtered out if the reads had weak V/J assignments (E-value above 1e-6), no CDR3, stop codons, out-of-frame junctions, or ambiguous translated residues. V3J clonotypes were defined as sequences sharing the same inferred V gene, J gene, and CDR3 amino acid sequence. Percentage overlap between repertoires was computed as shared unique clonotypes divided by the size of the smaller repertoire. Three approaches were used to assess repertoire richness: RTK rarefaction, the Chao1 estimator, and Recon v2.1 estimates of unobserved clonotypes. Generation probabilities for all TCRbeta clonotypes obtained by the gDNA method from four donors were computed using OLGA. TCRdb stores this immuneACCESS table with in-frame sequences only. Part of the clones is absent; in the studies checked, under half of the shortfall reflects unresolved V genes, and no reason is known for the rest. V and J calls and clone size are copied from that table; D and trimming were computed from the DNA. Recorded for this sample are 600,000 or so clones; around 96% of them occurred a single time. About 0.11% of the sample is taken by the ten largest.

The germline V gene encodes CDR1 MDHEN and CDR2 SYDVKM. Trimming accounts for 3 bases at V and 2 bases at J, while the number of junction bases matched to no gene is 7. Its CDR3 holds 16 amino acids, cysteine through phenylalanine. The kept DNA is CDR3 alone, 48 bases in frame from the first base. With respect to this clone: This clone's antigen is unknown. Base qualities are not recorded, but no much larger clone differs from it by a single base.

CD8 naive samples consisted of CD45RO-negative cells that were positively selected for CCR7, yielding a CD45RA+CCR7+ population without TemRA cells. The donors were healthy, HIV-negative adults who had no recently reported acute infections or vaccinations. Every donor was a Caucasian adult residing in Nashville, Tennessee, USA. Blood was collected by leukapheresis, and PBMCs were isolated by Ficoll-Histopaque density gradient centrifugation and then cryopreserved in liquid nitrogen vapor phase. Analytical flow cytometry was used to check the purity and quantity of each magnetically sorted T cell population. From each sorted fraction, genomic DNA was isolated and quantified by UV absorbance on a Nanodrop 2000c.

Specimen: naive CD8+ T cells sorted from blood. The sample's cell subset or site, from its label and the paper: CD45RA+CCR7+. The chain employs TRBV28 and TRBJ1-2; TRBD1 aligns with 9 central bases. This clonotype originated in a woman in her thirties in good health. For the CDR3, the sequence is CASSFLIGTGNYGYTF. In nucleotide form, the sequence is TGTGCCAGCAGTTTCCTGATCGGGACAGGGAACTATGGCTACACCTTC.